Each of the 16 T cell receptor beta chains below was sequenced from the same sample in a study of blood T cell repertoires in COVID-19 (dated by TCRdb to about 2020). Libraries were built with the immunoSEQ multiplex PCR assay. Not all clones reach the TCRdb copy of this immuneACCESS table, which keeps in-frame sequences only. Checked studies attribute under half of the gap to unresolved V genes and leave the rest unexplained. This sample lists approximately 250,000 clones; approximately 80% were detected once. Clones ranked in the top ten supply around 9.1% of the sample. Sequenced input: peripheral blood. The receptors originated from a human donor in a cohort sampled during active COVID-19.

The chain links TRBV4-1 to TRBJ2-7; weak D call: TRBD1 (5 bases). The germline CDR1 and CDR2 sequences are MGHRA and YSYEKL. Between the trimmed V and J ends, which lost 0 bases and 0 bases, there was a span of 9 bases. This CDR3 spans 15 amino acids. CDR3 loop: CASSQEWGHSYEQYF. CDR3 bases: TGCGCCAGCAGCCAAGAGTGGGGCCACTCCTACGAGCAGTACTTC.

The rearrangement uses TRBV7-3 and TRBJ2-2; 12 nucleotides match TRBD1. V lost 4 bases and J lost 4; bases outside the gene matches: 13. The CDR3 contains 19 residues. Germline assignment: CDR1 SGHTA and CDR2 FQGTGA. The CDR3 sequence: CASSSGPGQGASSTGELFF. CDR3 in DNA: TGTGCCAGCAGCTCCGGCCCGGGACAGGGGGCCTCTAGCACCGGGGAGCTGTTTTTT.

The chain joins TRBV5-1 to TRBJ2-3; 7 nucleotides line up with TRBD2. Germline CDR1 and CDR2: SGHRS and YFSETQ. V was clipped by 0 bases and J by 2 bases; unmatched bases: 6. The CDR3 extends over 16 amino acids. CDR3 nucleotides: TGCGCCAGCAGCTTGGTGCTAGCGGCTTCCACAGATACGCAGTATTTT. It specifies CASSLVLAASTDTQYF.

This clone has a single count. The V and J genes are TRBV21-1 and TRBJ2-5; the table's TRBD1 call for D was not verified on the DNA. TRBV21-1 is a known pseudogene. CDR3 length: 17 residues. The CDR3 DNA follows: TGTGCCAGCAGCAAAGGTCGGGGCAGGGGTATAGGAGAGACCCAGTACTTC. Its translation: CASSKGRGRGIGETQYF.

V and J are TRBV11-2 and TRBJ1-2; TRBD1 matches 7 bases. V was pared by 5 bases and J by 3 bases, with 6 bases of the junction left unmatched. CDR1 SGHAT and CDR2 FQNNGV come from the germline V gene. This CDR3 comprises 14 residues. CDR3 residues: CASSKPGQYYGYTF. The CDR3 DNA follows: TGTGCCAGCAGCAAACCGGGACAGTACTATGGCTACACCTTC.

The V call is TRBV5-5, the J call TRBJ2-7; 10 nucleotides align to TRBD2. Germline V gives CDR1 SGHKS, CDR2 YYEKEE (reference sequence). This CDR3 has 18 amino acids. Trimming took 1 base from V and 1 from J; bases not matched to a gene: 11. CDR3 in DNA: TGTGCCAGCAGCTTGCGGGCCGCTAGCGGGGGATTGTCCTACGAGCAGTACTTC. Amino acid sequence: CASSLRAASGGLSYEQYF.

The table lists this clone with a count of one. The gene calls are TRBV4-3 and TRBJ1-3; 7 bases line up with TRBD1. Germline V lookup: CDR1 LGHNA, CDR2 YSLEER. V shed 0 bases and J 4 bases; nucleotides not matched to a gene: 0. The CDR3 runs 14 residues. The CDR3 region is CASSQETGGNTIYF. In DNA form, the CDR3 reads TGCGCCAGCAGCCAAGAGACAGGGGGAAACACCATATATTTT.

The V and J genes are TRBV7-2 and TRBJ2-1; TRBD1 matches at 8 bases. After removal of 5 bases from V and 5 bases from J, the junction contained 2 bases not matched to a gene. CDR3 length equals 13 residues. Germline CDR1 and CDR2: SGHTA and FQGNSA. In nucleotides, the CDR3 is TGTGCCAGCAGCAGGGACAGGAACAATGAGCAGTTCTTC. This translates into CASSRDRNNEQFF. The full variable domain, completed using reference TRBV7-2 and TRBJ2-1, is GAGVSQSPSNKVTEKGKDVELRCDPISGHTALYWYRQSLGQGLEFLIYFQGNSAPDKSGLPSDRFSAERTGGSVSTLTIQRTQQEDSAVYLCASSRDRNNEQFFGPGTRLTVL.

CDR3 in amino acids: CATSRLGLATYNEQFF. CDR3 DNA: TGTGCCACCAGCAGACTGGGACTAGCAACCTACAATGAGCAGTTCTTC. The J gene is TRBJ2-1, the V gene TRBV15; 9 positions match TRBD2. CDR3 size: 16 residues. The V gene's germline CDR1 is LNHNV and CDR2 YYDKDF (reference sequence). The V and J ends lost 2 bases and 2 bases, in that order; junction bases with no gene match: 4. The whole variable domain, filled in from reference TRBV15 and TRBJ2-1, reads DAMVIQNPRYQVTQFGKPVTLSCSQTLNHNVMYWYQQKSSQAPKLLFHYYDKDFNNEADTPDNFQSRRPNTSFCFLDIRSPGLGDTAMYLCATSRLGLATYNEQFFGPGTRLTVL.

This clone showed up just a few times. The gene calls are TRBV11-2 and TRBJ2-7; tentative D call: TRBD1 (5 bases). There are 14 residues in the CDR3. Trimming stripped 5 bases from V and 3 bases from J, with 14 bases between. CDR1 and CDR2 (germline): SGHAT, FQNNGV. The CDR3 here is CASSLGDSRYEQYF. The CDR3 bases are TGTGCCAGCAGCCTAGGCGACAGCCGCTACGAGCAGTACTTC.

The V call is TRBV9, the J call TRBJ2-5; weak D call: TRBD2 (5 bases). Per the germline V gene, CDR1 is SGDLS and CDR2 is YYNGEE. V was cut by 0 bases and J by 4 bases, with 10 bases left in between. The CDR3 runs 14 residues. The chain's CDR3 is CASSVASSGETQYF. Written as DNA, the CDR3 is TGTGCCAGCAGCGTAGCTAGCAGCGGAGAGACCCAGTACTTC.

The chain employs TRBV2 and TRBJ2-2; 10 positions agree with TRBD1. V was pared by 3 bases and J by 5 bases, with 0 bases of the junction left unmatched. The CDR3 spans 14 residues. Germline V lookup: CDR1 SNHLY, CDR2 FYNNEI. Here the CDR3 reads CASSEDRGTGELFF. The CDR3 DNA sequence: TGTGCCAGCAGTGAGGACAGGGGGACCGGGGAGCTGTTTTTT.

This chain joins TRBV5-1 and TRBJ2-2; no definite D call. Trimming shortened V by 4 bases and J by 5 bases, and 9 bases separated the two germline ends. CDR1 and CDR2 from the germline V gene are SGHRS and YFSETQ. The CDR3 runs to 13 residues. This chain's CDR3 is CASSLIETGELFF. Here the CDR3 DNA reads TGCGCCAGCAGCCTCATAGAAACCGGGGAGCTGTTTTTT.

This chain links TRBV5-6 with TRBJ2-5, with no clear D. CDR3 length equals 12 residues. Germline CDR1 reads SGHDT; CDR2 reads YYEEEE. Trimming took off 4 bases at V and 5 bases at J, with 9 bases between the two ends. The chain's CDR3 is CASSHNRETQYF. CDR3 bases: TGTGCCAGCAGCCATAACCGGGAGACCCAGTACTTC.

The rearrangement joins TRBV7-9 to TRBJ2-1; 10 positions match TRBD1. V lost 5 bases and J lost 6; bases outside the gene matches: 7. The germline CDR1 and CDR2 sequences are SEHNR and FQNEAQ (reference sequence). There are 15 residues in the CDR3. CDR3 sequence reads: CASSRRDRGTNEQFF. The CDR3 bases are TGTGCCAGCAGCCGACGGGACAGGGGAACCAATGAGCAGTTCTTC.

Written as DNA, the CDR3 is TGCGCCAGCAGCTACTCTTTCGGGACAACCTACGAGCAGTACTTC. Its translation is CASSYSFGTTYEQYF. The chain couples TRBV5-1 to TRBJ2-7; perhaps TRBD1 as D (6 bases). The length of the CDR3 is 15 residues. The germline V and J ends were trimmed by 3 bases and 2 bases, with 15 bases remaining between them. CDR1 and CDR2 from the germline V gene are SGHRS and YFSETQ.